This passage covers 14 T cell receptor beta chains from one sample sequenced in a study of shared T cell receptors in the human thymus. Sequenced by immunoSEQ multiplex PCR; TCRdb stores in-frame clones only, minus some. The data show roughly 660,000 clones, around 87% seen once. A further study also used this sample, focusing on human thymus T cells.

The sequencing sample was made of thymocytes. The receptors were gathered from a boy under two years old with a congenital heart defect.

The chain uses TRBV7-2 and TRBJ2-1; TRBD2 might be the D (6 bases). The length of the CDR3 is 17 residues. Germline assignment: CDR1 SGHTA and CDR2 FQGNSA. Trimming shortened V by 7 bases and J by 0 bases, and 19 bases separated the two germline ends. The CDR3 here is CASTPRAGRGSYNEQFF. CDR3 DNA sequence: TGTGCCAGCACCCCCCGGGCGGGGCGAGGCTCCTACAATGAGCAGTTCTTC.

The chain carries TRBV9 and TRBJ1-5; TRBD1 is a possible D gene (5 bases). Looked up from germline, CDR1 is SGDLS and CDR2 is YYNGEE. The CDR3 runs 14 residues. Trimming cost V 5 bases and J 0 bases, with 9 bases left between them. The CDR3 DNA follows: TGTGCCAGCAGTGGGGGGGATAGCAATCAGCCCCAGCATTTT. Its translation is CASSGGDSNQPQHF. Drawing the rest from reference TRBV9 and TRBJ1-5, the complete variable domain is DSGVTQTPKHLITATGQRVTLRCSPRSGDLSVYWYQQSLDQGLQFLIQYYNGEERAKGNILERFSAQQFPDLHSELNLSSLELGDSALYFCASSGGDSNQPQHFGDGTRLSIL.

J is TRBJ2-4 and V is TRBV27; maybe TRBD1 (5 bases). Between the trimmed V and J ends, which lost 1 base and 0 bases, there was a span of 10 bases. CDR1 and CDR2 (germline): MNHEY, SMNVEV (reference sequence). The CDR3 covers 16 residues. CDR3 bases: TGTGCCAGCAGTTTATTACAAGGGGTAGCCAAAAACATTCAGTACTTC. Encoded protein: CASSLLQGVAKNIQYF.

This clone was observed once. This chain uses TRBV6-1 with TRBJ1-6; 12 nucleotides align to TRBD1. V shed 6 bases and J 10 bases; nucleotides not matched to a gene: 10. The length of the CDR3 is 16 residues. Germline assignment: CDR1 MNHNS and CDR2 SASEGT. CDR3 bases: TGTGCCAGCAGGGAACCGGGACAGGGGGCGAACTCACCCCTCCACTTT. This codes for CASREPGQGANSPLHF.

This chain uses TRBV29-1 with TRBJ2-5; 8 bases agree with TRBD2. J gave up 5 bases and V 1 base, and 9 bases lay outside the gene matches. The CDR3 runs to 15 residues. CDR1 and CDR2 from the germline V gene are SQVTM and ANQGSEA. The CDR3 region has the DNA TGCAGCGTTGAAGGATCCAGCGGGAGACGGGAGACCCAGTACTTC. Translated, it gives CSVEGSSGRRETQYF.

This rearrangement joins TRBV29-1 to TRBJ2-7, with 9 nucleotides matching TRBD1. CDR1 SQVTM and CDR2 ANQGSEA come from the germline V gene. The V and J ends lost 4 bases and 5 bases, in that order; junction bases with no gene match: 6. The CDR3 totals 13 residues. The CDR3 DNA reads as TGCAGCGTTGTGGGGACAGGGAGCAACGAGCAGTACTTC. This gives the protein CSVVGTGSNEQYF.

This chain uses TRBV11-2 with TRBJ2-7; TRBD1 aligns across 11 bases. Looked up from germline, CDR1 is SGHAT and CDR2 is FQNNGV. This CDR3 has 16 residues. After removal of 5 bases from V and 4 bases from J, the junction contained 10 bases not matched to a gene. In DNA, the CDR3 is TGTGCCAGCAGCCTTCTTTGGACAGGGGGCCTTTACGAGCAGTACTTC. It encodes CASSLLWTGGLYEQYF.

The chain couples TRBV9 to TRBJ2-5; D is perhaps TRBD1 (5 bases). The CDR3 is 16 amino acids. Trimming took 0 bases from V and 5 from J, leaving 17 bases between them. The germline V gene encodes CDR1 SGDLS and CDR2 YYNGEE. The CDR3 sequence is CASSVGLEQPGETQYF. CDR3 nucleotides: TGTGCCAGCAGCGTAGGCCTAGAACAGCCAGGGGAGACCCAGTACTTC.

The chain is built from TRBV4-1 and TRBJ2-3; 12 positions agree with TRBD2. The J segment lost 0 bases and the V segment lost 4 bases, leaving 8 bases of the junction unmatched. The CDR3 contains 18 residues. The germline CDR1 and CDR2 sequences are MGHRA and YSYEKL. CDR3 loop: CASSPWTSGVSSTDTQYF. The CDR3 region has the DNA TGCGCCAGCAGCCCATGGACTAGCGGGGTTTCTAGCACAGATACGCAGTATTTT.

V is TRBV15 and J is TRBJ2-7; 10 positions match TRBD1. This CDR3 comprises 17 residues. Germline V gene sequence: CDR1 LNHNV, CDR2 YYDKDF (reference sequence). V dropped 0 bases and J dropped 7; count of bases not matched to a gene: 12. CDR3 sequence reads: CATSRDPPGQGIGEQYF. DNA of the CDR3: TGTGCCACCAGCAGAGATCCCCCGGGACAGGGGATTGGGGAGCAGTACTTC.

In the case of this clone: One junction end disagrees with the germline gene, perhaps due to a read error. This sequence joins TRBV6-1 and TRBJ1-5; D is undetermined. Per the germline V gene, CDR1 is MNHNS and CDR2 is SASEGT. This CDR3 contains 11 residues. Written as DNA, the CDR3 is TGTGCCAGCAGTGAAGGTCAGTCCCAGCATTTT. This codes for CASSEGQSQHF.

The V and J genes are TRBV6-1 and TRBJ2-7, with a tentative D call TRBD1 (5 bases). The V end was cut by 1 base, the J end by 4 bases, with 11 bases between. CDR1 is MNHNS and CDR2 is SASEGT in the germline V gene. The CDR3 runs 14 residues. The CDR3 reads CASSEVQVHYEQYF. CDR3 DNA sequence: TGTGCCAGCAGTGAAGTACAGGTACATTACGAGCAGTACTTC.

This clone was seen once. Written as DNA, the CDR3 is TGTGCCAGCAGTTCCCAAGGCGGGTATCAGGACACTGAAGCTTTCTTT. Protein product: CASSSQGGYQDTEAFF. The chain has TRBV28 and TRBJ1-1; D gene unclear. This CDR3 is 16 amino acids long. Trimming removed 4 bases from V and 3 bases from J, with 18 bases in between. Germline CDR1 reads MDHEN; CDR2 reads SYDVKM.

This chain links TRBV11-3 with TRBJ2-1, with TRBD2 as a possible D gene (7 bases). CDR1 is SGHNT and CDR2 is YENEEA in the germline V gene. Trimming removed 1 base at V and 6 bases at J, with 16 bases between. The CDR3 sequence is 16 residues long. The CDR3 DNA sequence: TGTGCCAGCAGCTTAGGGACCAAACGGGGGGCCAATGAGCAGTTCTTC. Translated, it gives CASSLGTKRGANEQFF.